What follows is one T cell receptor (beta chain) and its context. Authors' methods: By means of reference gene primer amplification, nucleated cell counts were estimated. The method was immunoSEQ multiplex PCR; TCRdb's version includes in-frame clones alone and lacks a portion of them. The V and J calls and clone size were taken over from that table, and D and trimming were inferred from the DNA. Here the sample spans more than 95,000 clones, about 91% being singletons. The sample is drawn from a study of blood T cell repertoires in COVID-19. The CDR3 covers 11 residues. V shed 8 bases and J shed 10 bases, with 15 bases lying between them. Germline-derived CDR1 and CDR2 are DFQATT and SNEGSKA (reference sequence).

The sequenced sample was peripheral blood. The rearrangement uses TRBV20-1 and TRBJ2-1; D remains unclear. This clonotype originated in a human donor in a cohort sampled during active COVID-19. The DNA for the CDR3 is TGCAGTACGAGGTCATTGGCGGAGCAGTTCTTC. Protein sequence: CSTRSLAEQFF.